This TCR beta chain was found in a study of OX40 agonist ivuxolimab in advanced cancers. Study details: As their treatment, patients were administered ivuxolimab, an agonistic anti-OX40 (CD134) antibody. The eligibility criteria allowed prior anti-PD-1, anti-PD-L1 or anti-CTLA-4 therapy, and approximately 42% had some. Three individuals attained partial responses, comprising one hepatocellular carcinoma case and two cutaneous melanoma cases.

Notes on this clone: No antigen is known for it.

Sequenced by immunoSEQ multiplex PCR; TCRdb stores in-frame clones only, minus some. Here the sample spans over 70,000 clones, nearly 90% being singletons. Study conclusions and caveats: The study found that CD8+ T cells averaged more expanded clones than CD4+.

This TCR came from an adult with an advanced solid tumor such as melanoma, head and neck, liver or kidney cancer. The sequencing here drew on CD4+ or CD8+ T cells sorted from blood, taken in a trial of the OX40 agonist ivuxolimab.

The CDR3 loop reads CASSLWITTDTQYF. The CDR3, as DNA: TGTGCCAGCAGCTTGTGGATAACCACAGATACGCAGTATTTT. The genes are TRBV5-4 and TRBJ2-3, with D unresolved. V lost 1 base and J 2 bases, leaving 8 bases between the germline ends. Germline CDR1 and CDR2: SGHNT and YYREEE (reference sequence). This CDR3 contains 14 residues. The full variable domain, its missing parts supplied by reference TRBV5-4 and TRBJ2-3, is ETGVTQSPTHLIKTRGQQVTLRCSSQSGHNTVSWYQQALGQGPQFIFQYYREEENGRGNFPPRFSGLQFPNYSSELNVNALELDDSALYLCASSLWITTDTQYFGPGTRLTVL.